The clone carrying this TCR beta chain was counted only a few times. Its antigen is unidentified. This entry belongs to a study of Graves' ophthalmopathy and Graves' hyperthyroidism. Across the whole study: In this cohort's terms, stable hyperthyroidism meant no ophthalmopathy by 18 months of follow-up.

Study findings and constraints: Blood shared most expanded thyroid clonotypes above 0.001 frequency. Predictions made by the model for ophthalmopathy progression reached 70% to 71% sensitivity and 72% to 85% specificity.

This CDR3 has 19 amino acids. Germline assignment: CDR1 MGHRA and CDR2 YSYEKL. V dropped 0 bases and J dropped 5 bases, with 20 bases sitting between them. Uncontrolled infections, other autoimmune diseases, pregnancy or lactation barred patients from enrollment. RNA transcripts were the template, and TCR beta CDR3 regions were amplified from them. Amplification began with first-round RT-PCR using HTBI primers, then second-round multiplex PCR was performed. MiXCR, run by TCRdb on the multiplex PCR reads, gives a single entry per CDR3 protein. The table includes around 1.1 million distinct CDR3 sequences, 35% to 40% detected once.

Sequencing was done on a sample of peripheral blood or thyroid tissue (not recorded which). This rearrangement joins TRBV4-1 to TRBJ2-6, with TRBD2 as a possible D gene (7 bases). The source is an adult man with Graves' hyperthyroidism. In nucleotides, the CDR3 is TGCGCCAGCAGCCAAGAAGCCCGGGGGGCGATGATTAGGGCCAACGTCCTGACTTTC. This encodes CASSQEARGAMIRANVLTF.